Each of the 5 T cell receptor beta chains below was sequenced from the same sample in a study of cytomegalovirus exposure and HLA in healthy donors. Libraries were prepared by immunoSEQ multiplex PCR; TCRdb keeps only in-frame clonotypes and omits some of them. This sample has under 350,000 clones; around 85% occur once, and the top ten carry 1%. The sample taken for sequencing was PBMCs. The receptors derive from a woman under 30 in good health and CMV-seronegative.

The chain is built from TRBV27 and TRBJ1-5, with 8 bases that match TRBD1. Germline V CDR1 and CDR2: MNHEY, SMNVEV (reference sequence). Trimming removed 3 bases from V and 4 bases from J; junction bases left unmatched: 11. The CDR3 sequence is 17 residues long. CDR3 nucleotide sequence: TGTGCCAGCAGTTTCTACACCGGGACAGGCCCTAATCAGCCCCAGCATTTT. It is translated as CASSFYTGTGPNQPQHF.

This chain joins TRBV6-1 and TRBJ2-5; 8 bases are a match to TRBD1. Germline trimming cut 4 bases from V and 5 bases from J; bases unmatched to any gene: 12. The CDR3 covers 16 residues. Germline values: CDR1 MNHNS, CDR2 SASEGT. The chain's CDR3 is CASSGASRGLGETQYF. CDR3 DNA sequence: TGTGCCAGCAGTGGGGCGTCCAGGGGGCTTGGGGAGACCCAGTACTTC.

J is TRBJ2-3 and V is TRBV13, with D tentatively TRBD2 (6 bases). Germline V gene sequence: CDR1 PRHDT, CDR2 FYEKMQ (reference sequence). Trimming stripped 3 bases from V and 0 bases from J, with 13 bases between. CDR3 length: 16 amino acids. CDR3 loop: CASSFGTPTSTDTQYF. CDR3 coding DNA: TGTGCCAGCAGCTTCGGGACTCCGACAAGCACAGATACGCAGTATTTT.

The V gene is TRBV5-6, the J gene TRBJ2-7; 8 bases match TRBD1. The trim removed 0 bases at V and 0 bases at J, leaving 5 bases unmatched. The V gene's germline CDR1 is SGHDT and CDR2 YYEEEE. This CDR3 is 16 amino acids long. CDR3 sequence reads: CASSLAGRGHSYEQYF. CDR3 bases: TGTGCCAGCAGCTTGGCGGGCAGGGGGCACTCCTACGAGCAGTACTTC. The variable domain in full, with the rest retrieved from reference TRBV5-6 and TRBJ2-7, is DAGVTQSPTHLIKTRGQQVTLRCSPKSGHDTVSWYQQALGQGPQFIFQYYEEEERQRGNFPDRFSGHQFPNYSSELNVNALLLGDSALYLCASSLAGRGHSYEQYFGPGTRLTVT.

This CDR3 is CASSQTGDYEQYF. The CDR3 DNA follows: TGCGCCAGCAGCCAGACAGGGGACTACGAGCAGTACTTC. This rearrangement joins TRBV5-1 to TRBJ2-7, with 8 bases identical to TRBD1. Germline CDR1 and CDR2: SGHRS and YFSETQ. The CDR3 sequence is 13 residues long. Losses at the gene ends were 4 bases for V and 3 bases for J; bases not matched to a gene: 3.